This entry lists 22 T cell receptor beta chains sequenced from one sample in a study of blood T cell repertoires in COVID-19. Assay: immunoSEQ multiplex PCR; the TCRdb copy retains only in-frame clones and omits some. Here the sample spans 200,000 to 250,000 clones, roughly 84% being singletons. Specimen: PBMCs or T cells enriched from blood (not recorded which). The source is a woman in her 40s who had recovered from COVID-19.

The chain is built from TRBV4-1 and TRBJ2-1; possible D gene TRBD1, 5 bases. This CDR3 spans 16 amino acids. CDR1 is MGHRA, CDR2 YSYEKL, per germline. V lost 0 bases and J 3 bases, leaving 12 bases between the germline ends. CDR3 in DNA: TGCGCCAGCAGCCAAGATGACCCCCAGGGCTACAATGAGCAGTTCTTC. This sequence encodes CASSQDDPQGYNEQFF.

V and J are TRBV29-1 and TRBJ2-1; 8 bases are shared with TRBD2. This CDR3 comprises 15 residues. Germline CDR1 is SQVTM and CDR2 is ANQGSEA. V shed 4 bases and J 4 bases; nucleotides not matched to a gene: 9. Here the CDR3 DNA reads TGCAGCGTTGCGGACAGCGGGAGAAGGTACAATGAGCAGTTCTTC. Its translation is CSVADSGRRYNEQFF.

V gene TRBV7-9 combines with J gene TRBJ2-7; 9 bases align to TRBD2. The ends lost 5 bases at V and 7 bases at J; junction bases unmatched: 15. The CDR3 contains 16 residues. Germline lookup yields CDR1 SEHNR and CDR2 FQNEAQ (reference sequence). CDR3 loop: CASSPGVAGGPEEQYF. DNA of the CDR3: TGTGCCAGCAGCCCAGGGGTGGCGGGAGGGCCGGAGGAGCAGTACTTC. The whole variable domain, filled in from reference TRBV7-9 and TRBJ2-7, reads DTGVSQNPRHKITKRGQNVTFRCDPISEHNRLYWYRQTLGQGPEFLTYFQNEAQLEKSRLLSDRFSAERPKGSFSTLEIQRTEQGDSAMYLCASSPGVAGGPEEQYFGPGTRLTVT.

The rearrangement uses TRBV18 and TRBJ1-1, with D unclear. The CDR3 consists of 14 residues. Per germline, CDR1 KGHSH and CDR2 LQKENI. Trimming left V 0 bases short and J 9 bases short, with 14 bases between. In DNA form, the CDR3 reads TGTGCCAGCTCACCACCATCCGGAGATTTAAAAGCTTTCTTT. Amino acid sequence: CASSPPSGDLKAFF. The entire variable domain, with the rest obtained from reference TRBV18 and TRBJ1-1, is as follows: NAGVMQNPRHLVRRRGQEARLRCSPMKGHSHVYWYRQLPEEGLKFMVYLQKENIIDESGMPKERFSAEFPKEGPSILRIQQVVRGDSAAYFCASSPPSGDLKAFFGQGTRLTVV.

This chain connects TRBV3-1 (or the pseudogene TRBV3-2) to TRBJ2-3; D remains ambiguous. Germline assignment: CDR1 LGHDT and CDR2 YNNKEL (reference sequence). The ends were cut back, 0 bases at V and 6 bases at J, with 4 bases in the middle. The CDR3 contains 12 residues. CDR3 in DNA: TGTGCCAGCAGCCAAGAAGCCGATACGCAGTATTTT. Amino acid sequence: CASSQEADTQYF.

This sequence joins TRBV27 and TRBJ2-7; 8 bases are a match to TRBD2. V dropped 6 bases and J dropped 2; count of bases not matched to a gene: 12. Germline V gene lookup returns CDR1 MNHEY and CDR2 SMNVEV (reference sequence). This CDR3 has 16 amino acids. CDR3 amino acids: CASSIARLAGTYEQYF. DNA of the CDR3: TGTGCCAGCAGCATAGCCCGCCTAGCGGGTACCTACGAGCAGTACTTC.

V and J are TRBV27 and TRBJ2-2; maybe TRBD2 (5 bases). V was pared by 6 bases and J by 5 bases, with 13 bases between. The CDR3 is made up of 14 amino acids. The germline gives CDR1 MNHEY, CDR2 SMNVEV (reference sequence). The CDR3 spells CASSPPRGTGELFF. The DNA for the CDR3 is TGTGCCAGCAGCCCCCCCCGGGGAACCGGGGAGCTGTTTTTT.

The chain joins TRBV28 to TRBJ1-5, with 8 positions matching TRBD1. The CDR3 covers 17 residues. V gave up 6 bases and J gave up 1 base; unmatched junction bases: 11. Germline-derived CDR1 and CDR2 are MDHEN and SYDVKM. In nucleotides, the CDR3 is TGTGCCAGCAGGCAACCCGGACAGGGAGCGAGCAATCAGCCCCAGCATTTT. Protein: CASRQPGQGASNQPQHF. Together with reference TRBV28 and TRBJ1-5, the CDR3 gives the full variable domain: DVKVTQSSRYLVKRTGEKVFLECVQDMDHENMFWYRQDPGLGLRLIYFSYDVKMKEKGDIPEGYSVSREKKERFSLILESASTNQTSMYLCASRQPGQGASNQPQHFGDGTRLSIL.

The rearrangement joins TRBV27 to TRBJ1-1, with 9 bases that match TRBD1. Germline assignment: CDR1 MNHEY and CDR2 SMNVEV (reference sequence). The V and J ends lost 5 bases and 8 bases, in that order; junction bases with no gene match: 12. CDR3 length equals 15 residues. CDR3 in DNA: TGTGCCAGCAGTGACAGGGGGGGTGTAAATGGGGAAGCTTTCTTT. Its protein is CASSDRGGVNGEAFF.

J is TRBJ1-4 and V is TRBV3-1 (or the pseudogene TRBV3-2); no firm D call. CDR1 and CDR2 (germline): LGHDT, YNNKEL (reference sequence). This CDR3 has 13 residues. The ends were cut back, 0 bases at V and 12 bases at J, with 11 bases in the middle. CDR3 nucleotide sequence: TGTGCCAGCAGCCAAGAACGGCTGAGCGAACTGTTTTTT. Protein sequence: CASSQERLSELFF.

The chain employs TRBV4-1 and TRBJ2-2; 7 positions match TRBD2. CDR3 size: 16 residues. Germline CDR1 and CDR2: MGHRA and YSYEKL. V was pared by 0 bases and J by 6 bases, with 7 bases of the junction left unmatched. The CDR3 loop is CASSQDLLGRAGELFF. Written as DNA, the CDR3 is TGCGCCAGCAGCCAAGATCTGTTAGGGAGGGCCGGGGAGCTGTTTTTT.

This clone came up once. The CDR3 DNA reads TGTGCCAGCAGTGAAACCAGCGGGAGTCGGGTAGATACGCAGTATTTT. This gives the protein CASSETSGSRVDTQYF. The chain employs TRBV2 and TRBJ2-3, with TRBD2 matching over 8 bases. Trimming took 2 bases from V and 5 from J; bases not matched to a gene: 9. The CDR3 consists of 16 residues. Germline V gene sequence: CDR1 SNHLY, CDR2 FYNNEI. Variable domain in full (rest from reference TRBV2 and TRBJ2-3): EPEVTQTPSHQVTQMGQEVILRCVPISNHLYFYWYRQILGQKVEFLVSFYNNEISEKSEIFDDQFSVERPDGSNFTLKIRSTKLEDSAMYFCASSETSGSRVDTQYFGPGTRLTVL.

This chain uses TRBV30 with TRBJ2-1; 7 bases fit TRBD2. The germline CDR1 and CDR2 sequences are GTSNPN and SVGIG (reference sequence). This CDR3 comprises 12 residues. With 5 bases clipped from V and 5 bases from J, the junction kept 3 bases outside the gene matches. The CDR3 DNA is TGTGCCTGGGGACTAGTGGACAATGAGCAGTTCTTC. The encoded protein is CAWGLVDNEQFF.

This clone appeared once. The chain is built from TRBV29-1 and TRBJ1-1; tentative D call: TRBD1 (6 bases). CDR1 is SQVTM, CDR2 ANQGSEA, per germline. There are 13 residues in the CDR3. V was trimmed by 4 bases and J by 6 bases, leaving 15 bases between them. CDR3 coding DNA: TGCAGCGTTGGGGTGGGGCGGGGGCCTGAAGCTTTCTTT. Protein: CSVGVGRGPEAFF.

Note on this clone: The same CDR3 can be traced to other DNA sequences in this sample. The genes are TRBV9 and TRBJ2-2, with a weak D call TRBD2 (6 bases). The CDR3 runs 14 residues. From germline, CDR1 is SGDLS and CDR2 YYNGEE. Trimming shortened V by 1 base and J by 4 bases, and 8 bases separated the two germline ends. CDR3 DNA: TGTGCCAGCAGCGTAACCGGGAGCACCGGGGAGCTGTTTTTT. The encoded protein is CASSVTGSTGELFF.

The chain employs TRBV30 and TRBJ1-1, with 8 bases that match TRBD1. J gave up 7 bases and V 2 bases, and 3 bases lay outside the gene matches. This CDR3 contains 12 residues. CDR1 and CDR2 (germline): GTSNPN, SVGIG (reference sequence). CDR3 residues: CAWSLQGDEAFF. In DNA, the CDR3 is TGTGCCTGGAGTTTACAGGGGGATGAAGCTTTCTTT.

This CDR3 is CASSYQGKMGPQHF. The CDR3 coding sequence is TGTGCCAGCAGTTACCAGGGGAAGATGGGGCCCCAGCATTTT. The V gene is TRBV6-2 or TRBV6-3, the J gene TRBJ1-5; a weak D match, TRBD1 (6 bases). CDR3 length equals 14 residues. The germline gives CDR1 MNHEY, CDR2 SVGEGT. V gave up 2 bases and J gave up 9 bases, with 14 bases separating them.

The rearrangement joins TRBV7-2 to TRBJ1-2; no clear D gene. V lost 10 bases and J lost 2, with 20 bases in between. CDR3 length: 15 residues. Per the germline V gene, CDR1 is SGHTA and CDR2 is FQGNSA. DNA of the CDR3: TGTGCCACCTCCTGGAAACAGACCTCGAACTATGGCTACACCTTC. Encoded protein: CATSWKQTSNYGYTF. The full variable domain, with the rest looked up from reference TRBV7-2 and TRBJ1-2, is GAGVSQSPSNKVTEKGKDVELRCDPISGHTALYWYRQSLGQGLEFLIYFQGNSAPDKSGLPSDRFSAERTGGSVSTLTIQRTQQEDSAVYLCATSWKQTSNYGYTFGSGTRLTVV.

The chain recombines TRBV6-5 with TRBJ1-1, with D possibly matching TRBD1 (6 bases). V was pared by 4 bases and J by 1 base, with 13 bases between. This CDR3 has 15 residues. The germline gives CDR1 MNHEY, CDR2 SVGAGI. CDR3 DNA sequence: TGTGCCAGCAGTTGGGGGGGACAAGGGAACACTGAAGCTTTCTTT. It specifies CASSWGGQGNTEAFF.

The V and J genes are TRBV30 and TRBJ1-2; TRBD1 aligns across 7 bases. With V trimmed by 2 bases and J by 4 bases, 7 bases remained unmatched. The CDR3 length is 14 residues. CDR1 is GTSNPN and CDR2 is SVGIG in the germline V gene (reference sequence). The CDR3 loop reads CAWSPSGQFYGYTF. CDR3 DNA sequence: TGTGCCTGGAGTCCCTCGGGACAGTTCTATGGCTACACCTTC. Full variable domain (rest looked up from reference TRBV30 and TRBJ1-2): SQTIHQWPATLVQPVGSPLSLECTVEGTSNPNLYWYRQAAGRGLQLLFYSVGIGQISSEVPQNLSASRPQDRQFILSSKKLLLSDSGFYLCAWSPSGQFYGYTFGSGTRLTVV.

The chain carries TRBV11-2 and TRBJ2-1; 10 nucleotides line up with TRBD2. The CDR3 consists of 15 residues. V lost 5 bases to trimming and J lost 7 bases; unmatched junction nucleotides: 8. Germline CDR1 reads SGHAT; CDR2 reads FQNNGV. The CDR3 here is CASSLSGRARNEQFF. CDR3 bases: TGTGCCAGCAGCCTGAGCGGGAGGGCCAGGAATGAGCAGTTCTTC.

This sequence joins TRBV5-1 and TRBJ1-5; 8 bases agree with TRBD1. V lost 4 bases to trimming and J lost 4 bases; unmatched junction nucleotides: 10. The length of the CDR3 is 16 residues. The germline CDR1 and CDR2 sequences are SGHRS and YFSETQ. The CDR3 loop is CASSPQGAGENQPQHF. CDR3 sequence (DNA): TGCGCCAGCAGCCCCCAGGGGGCAGGAGAGAATCAGCCCCAGCATTTT.